This TCR beta chain was profiled in a study of T cell changes during pregnancy in multiple sclerosis. Sequencing was performed with immunoSEQ multiplex PCR; in TCRdb, only in-frame clones are kept and a portion is missing. The sample lists around 100,000 clones, about 94% occurring once. The TCR was taken from a female donor with multiple sclerosis, enrolled in a pregnancy study. The sample in question was peripheral blood, obtained before pregnancy.

This CDR3 is CASTGQGLAGELFF. The CDR3 DNA follows: TGTGCCAGCACCGGACAGGGTTTAGCCGGGGAGCTGTTTTTT. This chain joins TRBV5-4 and TRBJ2-2; 8 bases align to TRBD1. With V trimmed by 6 bases and J by 6 bases, 7 bases remained unmatched. Germline V CDR1 and CDR2: SGHNT, YYREEE (reference sequence). This CDR3 region has 14 residues.